This T cell receptor beta chain derives from a study of shared T cell receptors in the human thymus. Some clones are missing from TCRdb's copy, which holds only in-frame ones; the method was immunoSEQ multiplex PCR. The profile shows roughly 550,000 clones, about four fifths of them singletons. This CDR3 contains 16 residues. The ends lost 0 bases at V and 4 bases at J; junction bases unmatched: 6. Germline V gene lookup returns CDR1 SEHNR and CDR2 FQNEAQ (reference sequence). These data also formed part of another study, on human thymus T cells. From that report: Resections that were taken during corrective heart surgery supplied the thymus tissue.

The sequence was obtained from a boy less than two years old with a congenital heart defect. The sample consisted of thymocytes. This chain joins TRBV7-9 and TRBJ2-1; TRBD1 aligns across 7 bases. CDR3 bases: TGTGCCAGCAGCTTAGCGAGCCGGGGACAGTACAATGAGCAGTTCTTC. It specifies CASSLASRGQYNEQFF.